The rows below give T cell receptor beta chains drawn from one sample of a study of blood T cell repertoires in COVID-19. Libraries were prepared by immunoSEQ multiplex PCR; TCRdb keeps only in-frame clonotypes and omits some of them. Of approximately 13,000 clones listed, around 73% are singletons. Sequenced material: peripheral blood. These receptors were collected from a boy under 10 years old with active or convalescent COVID-19. Each CDR3 is given with its conserved first and last residue. Fields, in order: V gene, J gene, D gene, clone size, CDR3 protein, CDR3 DNA. D genes are given only for firm matches. The size of a clone is reported for some rows only, either as once, few or many, or as a class for expanded clones.

TRBV10-3	TRBJ2-1	TRBD2	NA	CAISGLAVYNEQFF	TGTGCCATCAGTGGACTAGCGGTGTACAATGAGCAGTTCTTC
TRBV4-1	TRBJ1-3	NA	NA	CASSPSRTGNTIYF	TGCGCCAGCAGCCCTTCTAGAACGGGAAACACCATATATTTT
TRBV29-1	TRBJ2-4	TRBD1	NA	CSVRGQGQNIQYF	TGCAGCGTGCGAGGACAGGGGCAAAACATTCAGTACTTC
TRBV6-2/TRBV6-3	TRBJ2-1	TRBD2	NA	CASSYGWTSGANEQFF	TGTGCCAGCAGTTACGGGTGGACTAGCGGGGCGAATGAGCAGTTCTTC
TRBV19	TRBJ2-5	NA	few	CATRLQDTPPETQYF	TGTGCCACCCGATTACAGGACACCCCCCCAGAGACCCAGTACTTC
TRBV11-2	TRBJ2-7	NA	NA	CASSLELNYEQYF	TGTGCCAGCAGCTTAGAACTGAACTACGAGCAGTACTTC
TRBV28	TRBJ2-7	NA	NA	CASSFQGYHEQYF	TGTGCCAGCAGTTTTCAGGGGTACCACGAGCAGTACTTC
TRBV7-9	TRBJ1-1	TRBD1	NA	CASSSRQGARDTEAFF	TGTGCCAGCAGCTCGAGACAGGGGGCGCGAGACACTGAAGCTTTCTTT
TRBV19	TRBJ2-6	NA	NA	CASSIRGFSGANVLTF	TGTGCCAGTAGTATACGCGGTTTCTCTGGGGCCAACGTCCTGACTTTC
TRBV6-4	TRBJ2-5	TRBD1	NA	CASSDSVFDRGPETQYF	TGTGCCAGCAGTGACTCTGTCTTCGACAGGGGGCCGGAGACCCAGTACTTC
TRBV7-9	TRBJ1-6	NA	NA	CASSFMTDYNSPLHF	TGTGCCAGCAGCTTCATGACAGACTATAATTCACCCCTCCACTTT
TRBV4-2	TRBJ1-1	NA	NA	CASSQPGTEAFF	TGTGCCAGCAGCCAACCGGGTACCGAAGCTTTCTTT